A selection of T cell receptor beta chains follows, all from one sample in a study of cytomegalovirus exposure and HLA in healthy donors. Only in-frame clones appear in the TCRdb table, and some are missing; sequencing was by immunoSEQ multiplex PCR. This sample yields about 86,000 clones, of which more than 70% are seen a single time; about 2.7% belongs to the top ten. Specimen: PBMCs. Receptor source: a male donor in good health and CMV-seropositive. Both conserved end residues are part of each CDR3. Fields, in order: clone size, D gene, J gene, V gene, CDR3 DNA, CDR3 protein. The D gene is left open where the match is weak. Clone size is shown for a subset of rows, as once, few, many or a class of expanded clone.

clone size: -; D gene: TRBD2; J gene: TRBJ2-1; V gene: TRBV2; CDR3 DNA: TGTGCCAGCGGTACTAGCGGGGTCTACAATGAGCAGTTCTTC; CDR3 protein: CASGTSGVYNEQFF
clone size: -; D gene: -; J gene: TRBJ2-1; V gene: TRBV6-4; CDR3 DNA: TGTGCCAGCAGCGAGTCTCCGGGATCCTACAATGAGCAGTTCTTC; CDR3 protein: CASSESPGSYNEQFF
clone size: -; D gene: -; J gene: TRBJ1-4; V gene: TRBV6-6; CDR3 DNA: TGTGCCAGCACTTCCGCCGACAGGATGGGAAAACTGTTTTTT; CDR3 protein: CASTSADRMGKLFF
clone size: -; D gene: TRBD2; J gene: TRBJ2-7; V gene: TRBV2; CDR3 DNA: TGTGCCAGCAGTGAAGCGGGACTAGCGGCCTGGGGGCAGTACTTC; CDR3 protein: CASSEAGLAAWGQYF
clone size: -; D gene: -; J gene: TRBJ2-1; V gene: TRBV9; CDR3 DNA: TGTGCCAGCAGCGTAGCGCTAAATGAGCAGTTCTTC; CDR3 protein: CASSVALNEQFF
clone size: -; D gene: -; J gene: TRBJ2-7; V gene: TRBV27; CDR3 DNA: TGTGCCAGCAGTTTATTCCCCGTACTTTACGAGCAGTACTTC; CDR3 protein: CASSLFPVLYEQYF
clone size: -; D gene: -; J gene: TRBJ1-1; V gene: TRBV14; CDR3 DNA: TGTGCCAGCAGCCAAGATTCGAGGATCGGGGCTTTCTTT; CDR3 protein: CASSQDSRIGAFF
clone size: -; D gene: TRBD1; J gene: TRBJ1-2; V gene: TRBV5-8; CDR3 DNA: TGTGCCAGCAGCTTTCGGACAGGCCCCTATGGCTACACCTTC; CDR3 protein: CASSFRTGPYGYTF
clone size: -; D gene: -; J gene: TRBJ1-1; V gene: TRBV9; CDR3 DNA: TGTGCCAGCAGCGTACCCTTAGCCTTT; CDR3 protein: CASSVPLAF
clone size: -; D gene: TRBD1; J gene: TRBJ1-5; V gene: TRBV18; CDR3 DNA: TGTGCCAGCTCACTCGGGACAGGGGGCACTCAGCCCCAGCATTTT; CDR3 protein: CASSLGTGGTQPQHF
clone size: -; D gene: -; J gene: TRBJ1-4; V gene: TRBV19; CDR3 DNA: TGTGCCAGTAGTACCCCCCAGGGGTTTGCTAATGAAAAACTGTTTTTT; CDR3 protein: CASSTPQGFANEKLFF
clone size: -; D gene: TRBD1; J gene: TRBJ2-2; V gene: TRBV5-1; CDR3 DNA: TGCGCCAGCAGCTTGGCCGGGACAGTTACTGCGAACACCGGGGAGCTGTTTTTT; CDR3 protein: CASSLAGTVTANTGELFF
clone size: -; D gene: -; J gene: TRBJ2-7; V gene: TRBV28; CDR3 DNA: TGTGCCAGCAGTTTATGGGCCAGAACCTACGAGCAGTACTTC; CDR3 protein: CASSLWARTYEQYF
clone size: -; D gene: -; J gene: TRBJ2-2; V gene: TRBV28; CDR3 DNA: TGTGCCAGCAGTGACAGATTCCACACCGGGGAGCTGTTTTTT; CDR3 protein: CASSDRFHTGELFF
clone size: -; D gene: TRBD2; J gene: TRBJ2-7; V gene: TRBV7-2; CDR3 DNA: TGTGCCAGCAGCTTAGTGTCGGGAGGGCTTTTTCACGAGCAGTACTTC; CDR3 protein: CASSLVSGGLFHEQYF
clone size: few; D gene: -; J gene: TRBJ2-5; V gene: TRBV10-3; CDR3 DNA: TGTGCCATCAGTGGAGGCAAAGGAGAGACCCAGTACTTC; CDR3 protein: CAISGGKGETQYF
clone size: -; D gene: TRBD1; J gene: TRBJ1-5; V gene: TRBV6-1; CDR3 DNA: TGTGCCAGCAGCAGGACAGGGGATAGCAATCAGCCCCAGCATTTT; CDR3 protein: CASSRTGDSNQPQHF
clone size: few; D gene: -; J gene: TRBJ1-5; V gene: TRBV27; CDR3 DNA: TGTGCCAGCAGTTTATCGTTCGCGGGGAATCAGCCCCAGCATTTT; CDR3 protein: CASSLSFAGNQPQHF
clone size: -; D gene: -; J gene: TRBJ2-7; V gene: TRBV7-2; CDR3 DNA: TGTGCCAGCAGCTTAGTGTATACCTACGAGCAGTACTTC; CDR3 protein: CASSLVYTYEQYF
clone size: -; D gene: TRBD2; J gene: TRBJ2-1; V gene: TRBV6-4; CDR3 DNA: TGTGCCAGCAGTGGTAGCGGGAGTGTGGATGAGCAGTTCTTC; CDR3 protein: CASSGSGSVDEQFF
clone size: once; D gene: TRBD2; J gene: TRBJ2-1; V gene: TRBV27; CDR3 DNA: TGTGCCAGCAGTCAAAAGTCGGGACTAGCGAGCAATGAGCAGTTCTTC; CDR3 protein: CASSQKSGLASNEQFF
clone size: -; D gene: -; J gene: TRBJ2-7; V gene: TRBV6-5; CDR3 DNA: TGTGCCAGCCGAGGAAAGGGGGCCTACGAGCAGTACTTC; CDR3 protein: CASRGKGAYEQYF
clone size: -; D gene: TRBD1; J gene: TRBJ1-1; V gene: TRBV4-1; CDR3 DNA: TGCGCCAGCAGCCGACAGGGAACGAACACTGAAGCTTTCTTT; CDR3 protein: CASSRQGTNTEAFF
clone size: -; D gene: TRBD2; J gene: TRBJ2-3; V gene: TRBV25-1; CDR3 DNA: TGTGCCAGCAGTGCCATCGGCGGGAGGAACACAGATACGCAGTATTTT; CDR3 protein: CASSAIGGRNTDTQYF
clone size: -; D gene: -; J gene: TRBJ2-1; V gene: TRBV12-1; CDR3 DNA: TGTGCCAGCAGCTTTGAGCGGGACAATGAGCAGTTCTTC; CDR3 protein: CASSFERDNEQFF
clone size: -; D gene: -; J gene: TRBJ1-2; V gene: TRBV29-1; CDR3 DNA: TGCAGCGTTGGGGCAGGCTATGGCTACACCTTC; CDR3 protein: CSVGAGYGYTF
clone size: -; D gene: TRBD1; J gene: TRBJ2-3; V gene: TRBV10-3; CDR3 DNA: TGTGCCATCAGGGAGGGACAGGGGGATCTGGATACGCAGTATTTT; CDR3 protein: CAIREGQGDLDTQYF
clone size: -; D gene: TRBD1; J gene: TRBJ2-7; V gene: TRBV6-5; CDR3 DNA: TGTGCCAGCAGTTACTACAGTGGACAGGGCTCCTACGAGCAGTACTTC; CDR3 protein: CASSYYSGQGSYEQYF
clone size: -; D gene: TRBD2; J gene: TRBJ2-3; V gene: TRBV5-6; CDR3 DNA: TGTGCCAGCCGAGGAGAGCGGGGCCCGGAGTATTTT; CDR3 protein: CASRGERGPEYF
clone size: -; D gene: TRBD1; J gene: TRBJ2-1; V gene: TRBV4-1; CDR3 DNA: TGCGCCAGCAGCCAGGGTTGGACAGGCAATGAGCAGTTCTTC; CDR3 protein: CASSQGWTGNEQFF
clone size: -; D gene: TRBD1; J gene: TRBJ2-5; V gene: TRBV7-9; CDR3 DNA: TGTGCCAGCATCATGACAGGGGGAGAGACCCAGTACTTC; CDR3 protein: CASIMTGGETQYF
clone size: few; D gene: -; J gene: TRBJ2-3; V gene: TRBV7-8; CDR3 DNA: TGTGCCAGCAGCTTAGATCTAGATACGCAGTATTTT; CDR3 protein: CASSLDLDTQYF
clone size: -; D gene: TRBD2; J gene: TRBJ2-1; V gene: TRBV28; CDR3 DNA: TGTGCCAGCAGCCAGATCGGACTAGCGGGAGGGCCTAAAGGCAATGAGCAGTTCTTC; CDR3 protein: CASSQIGLAGGPKGNEQFF
clone size: once; D gene: TRBD2; J gene: TRBJ2-1; V gene: TRBV14; CDR3 DNA: TGTGCCAGCAGCCATAGCGGGAGTAGGTCCTACAATGAGCAGTTCTTC; CDR3 protein: CASSHSGSRSYNEQFF
clone size: -; D gene: -; J gene: TRBJ2-1; V gene: TRBV5-1; CDR3 DNA: TGCGCCAGCAGCTCCTCCCCCTACAATGAGCAGTTCTTC; CDR3 protein: CASSSSPYNEQFF
clone size: once; D gene: TRBD1; J gene: TRBJ2-7; V gene: TRBV28; CDR3 DNA: TGTGCCAGCAGTTTATTGGATGGGACAGGGATCTACGAGCAGTACTTC; CDR3 protein: CASSLLDGTGIYEQYF
clone size: -; D gene: -; J gene: TRBJ2-3; V gene: TRBV20-1; CDR3 DNA: TGCAGTGCTAGACAAGATACGCAGTATTTT; CDR3 protein: CSARQDTQYF
clone size: -; D gene: -; J gene: TRBJ2-3; V gene: TRBV10-3; CDR3 DNA: TGTGCCATCTCGACAGGCGCCAACACAGATACGCAGTATTTT; CDR3 protein: CAISTGANTDTQYF
clone size: few; D gene: -; J gene: TRBJ2-7; V gene: TRBV7-6; CDR3 DNA: TGTGCCAGCAGCTTATCTCGAGGGTCCGAGCAGTACTTC; CDR3 protein: CASSLSRGSEQYF
clone size: -; D gene: -; J gene: TRBJ1-2; V gene: TRBV28; CDR3 DNA: TGTGCCAGCAGTTTAGCCCCTTCGTCGAGTGGCTACACCTTC; CDR3 protein: CASSLAPSSSGYTF
clone size: once; D gene: -; J gene: TRBJ1-5; V gene: TRBV19; CDR3 DNA: -; CDR3 protein: CASSIRARGGQPQHF
clone size: few; D gene: -; J gene: TRBJ1-5; V gene: TRBV6-5; CDR3 DNA: TGTGCCAGCAGTTACTCGTTAAATCAGCCCCAGCATTTT; CDR3 protein: CASSYSLNQPQHF
clone size: -; D gene: -; J gene: TRBJ2-1; V gene: TRBV18; CDR3 DNA: TGTGCCAGCTCACCAGGGGCAGGTACCTACAATGAGCAGTTCTTC; CDR3 protein: CASSPGAGTYNEQFF
clone size: once; D gene: TRBD1; J gene: TRBJ1-1; V gene: TRBV5-6; CDR3 DNA: TGTGCCAGCAGCCGACAGGGGATGATCACTGAAGCTTTCTTT; CDR3 protein: CASSRQGMITEAFF
clone size: -; D gene: -; J gene: TRBJ1-1; V gene: TRBV11-3; CDR3 DNA: TGTGCCAGCAGCTTAGACAGGGCGAACACTGAAGCTTTCTTT; CDR3 protein: CASSLDRANTEAFF
clone size: -; D gene: -; J gene: TRBJ2-3; V gene: TRBV5-1; CDR3 DNA: TGCGCCAGCAGCTTGGTCGGCCAGGGAAACACAGATACGCAGTATTTT; CDR3 protein: CASSLVGQGNTDTQYF
clone size: -; D gene: TRBD1; J gene: TRBJ1-6; V gene: TRBV5-1; CDR3 DNA: TGCGCCAGCAGCTTGGAGGGGACAGGGGCTAATTCACCCCTCCACTTT; CDR3 protein: CASSLEGTGANSPLHF
clone size: few; D gene: TRBD1; J gene: TRBJ1-4; V gene: TRBV19; CDR3 DNA: TGTGCCAGTAGTATAAGGACAGGGGATGAAAAACTGTTTTTT; CDR3 protein: CASSIRTGDEKLFF
clone size: -; D gene: -; J gene: TRBJ1-3; V gene: TRBV7-9; CDR3 DNA: TGTGCCAGCAGCTTTCAGGGAGGGCTTGGAAACACCATATATTTT; CDR3 protein: CASSFQGGLGNTIYF
clone size: -; D gene: -; J gene: TRBJ2-2; V gene: TRBV7-2; CDR3 DNA: TGTGCCAGCAGCTTAGGGGGGGTGCGACTAACCGGGGAGCTGTTTTTT; CDR3 protein: CASSLGGVRLTGELFF
clone size: once; D gene: -; J gene: TRBJ2-7; V gene: TRBV18; CDR3 DNA: TGTGCCAGCTCACCACGGGCAGAACCCTACGAGCAGTACTTC; CDR3 protein: CASSPRAEPYEQYF
clone size: -; D gene: -; J gene: TRBJ2-2; V gene: TRBV6-5; CDR3 DNA: TGTGCCAGCAGTCCGGGAGCCGGGGAGCTGTTTTTT; CDR3 protein: CASSPGAGELFF
clone size: -; D gene: TRBD1; J gene: TRBJ1-5; V gene: TRBV28; CDR3 DNA: TGTGCCAGCAGTCCTCACCTCGGGACAGGGGACCAGCCCCAGCATTTT; CDR3 protein: CASSPHLGTGDQPQHF
clone size: -; D gene: TRBD1; J gene: TRBJ2-3; V gene: TRBV7-3; CDR3 DNA: TGTGCCAGCAGCTCGGGGACAGGGGGCATGGTTACGCAGTATTTT; CDR3 protein: CASSSGTGGMVTQYF